The TCR beta chain under discussion was sequenced for a study of Ad26.COV2.S vaccination and SARS-CoV-2 variants. Trimming shortened V by 2 bases and J by 4 bases, and 11 bases separated the two germline ends. Per germline, CDR1 MDHEN and CDR2 SYDVKM. There are 14 residues in the CDR3. The treatment here: approximately 18 received Ad26.COV2.S at low or high dose, single or two shots; several received placebo; per-sample allocation not given. Sampling occurred on day 63 after the first vaccine or placebo injection. Assay used: immunoSEQ multiplex PCR; TCRdb lists only in-frame clones, some missing. The repertoire holds fewer than 500,000 clones, roughly nine tenths seen once, with approximately 2.5% in the top ten.

The V and J genes are TRBV28 and TRBJ1-2; unclear D gene. The sample here was peripheral blood, taken in a trial of Ad26.COV2.S vaccine versus placebo. The source is a person between 18 and 65 years old who received the Ad26.COV2.S COVID-19 vaccine or a placebo. The CDR3 DNA follows: TGTGCCAGCAGTTTAGGGGTGGAGGTCTATGGCTACACCTTC. Protein product: CASSLGVEVYGYTF.